This T cell receptor beta chain came from a study of cytomegalovirus exposure and HLA in healthy donors. Germline loops: CDR1 SGHTS, CDR2 YDEGEE. The CDR3 covers 14 residues. The junction had 3 bases not matched to a gene; V was cut back by 5 bases and J by 3 bases. Study-wide results and limits: Some TCR beta chains (around 160 of them) were listed as cytomegalovirus-associated. Reported results showed that the classifier diagnosed cytomegalovirus status with high specificity and sensitivity.

As for this clone: The antigen is not known.

PCR primers comprised 60 Vbeta and 13 Jbeta primers. Libraries were prepared by immunoSEQ multiplex PCR; TCRdb keeps only in-frame clonotypes and omits some of them. The sample has fewer than 80,000 clones; 60% to 85% are singletons. This chain uses TRBV5-8 with TRBJ2-1; 9 bases fit TRBD2. Specimen: PBMCs. The TCR comes from a man aged 18 to 29 in good health and CMV-seronegative. This chain's CDR3 is CASRMRGGYNEQFF. In nucleotides, the CDR3 is TGTGCCAGCAGAATGCGGGGGGGCTACAATGAGCAGTTCTTC.